This T cell receptor (beta chain) was found in a study of beta chain features in type 1 diabetes. Broader study findings: Among all four CD4+ subsets, Type 1 diabetes patients had TCRB CDR3s that were moderately but significantly shorter. Across patients, naive, central memory and Treg TCRB repertoires exhibited apparently greater similarity than was observed across healthy donors.

This clone came up a few times. What it recognizes is unknown. Expressed TCRB transcripts were sequenced because the entire RNA isolate underwent reverse transcription. Generated by immunoSEQ multiplex PCR, the TCRdb table keeps only in-frame clones and is missing some. The data show around 150,000 clones, roughly 8% seen once. Sequenced input: central memory CD4+ T cells from blood. This TCR derives from a young woman with type 1 diabetes.

The CDR3 loop reads CASSKGQHYEQYF. As DNA, the CDR3 is TGTGCCAGCAGCAAGGGACAGCACTACGAGCAGTACTTC. J is TRBJ2-7 and V is TRBV5-4; TRBD1 matches 7 bases. This CDR3 contains 13 residues. From germline, CDR1 is SGHNT and CDR2 YYREEE (reference sequence). The V and J ends lost 4 bases and 3 bases, in that order; junction bases with no gene match: 4. Full variable domain (missing parts from reference TRBV5-4 and TRBJ2-7): ETGVTQSPTHLIKTRGQQVTLRCSSQSGHNTVSWYQQALGQGPQFIFQYYREEENGRGNFPPRFSGLQFPNYSSELNVNALELDDSALYLCASSKGQHYEQYFGPGTRLTVT.